One sample yielded the 9 T cell receptor beta chains listed below, sequenced in a study of T-cell memory formation after mild COVID-19. In TCRdb, the 5' RACE reads were re-called with MiXCR into one record per CDR3 protein. The sample contains more than 75,000 distinct CDR3 sequences, approximately 15% of which appear only once. The sequenced sample consisted of PBMCs or a T cell subset sorted from them (not recorded which). The origin of the receptors is an adult woman who had mild COVID-19 (a few samples of this study predate the infection). Cell type and time point are not known.

The chain employs TRBV15 and TRBJ2-7, with D possibly matching TRBD2 (5 bases). From germline, CDR1 is LNHNV and CDR2 YYDKDF (reference sequence). Trimming removed 4 bases at V and 2 bases at J, with 18 bases between. This CDR3 has 16 amino acids. Here the CDR3 DNA reads TGTGCCACCAGCAACCAACCGGGGTCTAGCCCCTACGAGCAGTACTTC. Translated: CATSNQPGSSPYEQYF.

The chain couples TRBV10-3 to TRBJ2-3; a weak D match, TRBD1 (6 bases). The CDR3 spans 12 residues. CDR1 and CDR2 (germline): ENHRY, SYGVKD. Deletions cut 2 bases from V and 8 bases from J, with 8 bases between. The CDR3 sequence: CAISEGQSTQYF. CDR3 coding DNA: TGTGCCATCAGTGAGGGACAGAGTACGCAGTATTTT.

V and J are TRBV12-3 or TRBV12-4 and TRBJ1-1; TRBD1 might be the D (5 bases). The CDR3 consists of 14 residues. V was shortened by 3 bases and J by 5 bases, with 13 bases between the two germline ends. The CDR3 DNA reads TGTGCCAGCAGTTTTCCCCAGGGATGGACTGAAGCTTTCTTT. Translation: CASSFPQGWTEAFF.

This clonotype showed up just a few times. V is TRBV7-8 and J is TRBJ2-1; a weak D match, TRBD2 (6 bases). There are 16 residues in the CDR3. V gave up 5 bases and J gave up 7 bases, with 21 bases separating them. In germline, CDR1 is SGHVS, CDR2 FQNEAQ. CDR3 residues: CASSPQPGVSLNEQFF. In nucleotides, the CDR3 is TGTGCCAGCAGCCCCCAGCCGGGAGTATCCCTAAATGAGCAGTTCTTC.

This clonotype was seen only a few times. V usage is TRBV2 and J usage is TRBJ2-7; 7 bases map to TRBD1. Unmatched junction bases numbered 13, after V lost 8 bases and J lost 3 bases. The CDR3 is 15 amino acids. Germline V CDR1 and CDR2: SNHLY, FYNNEI. The CDR3, as DNA: TGTGCCAGCCGGATTAAGACAGGGTACAACTACGAGCAGTACTTC. Translating it yields CASRIKTGYNYEQYF.

This clonotype has just a few counts. The gene calls are TRBV9 and TRBJ2-5, with 11 bases that match TRBD2. The germline gives CDR1 SGDLS, CDR2 YYNGEE. This CDR3 has 16 residues. Trimming cost V 3 bases and J 1 base; bases outside gene matches: 5. CDR3 in DNA: TGTGCCAGCAGCGCCGGGACTAGCGGACTCCAAGAGACCCAGTACTTC. Translating gives CASSAGTSGLQETQYF.

In this sample, this clonotype turned up a few times. The rearrangement uses TRBV6-4 and TRBJ2-3; no reliable D call. The CDR3 runs to 14 residues. Germline CDR1 is MRHNA and CDR2 is SNTAGT. Trimming stripped 0 bases from V and 4 bases from J, with 8 bases between. CDR3 in DNA: TGTGCCAGCAGTGACTCAGAGATTGCAGATACGCAGTATTTT. It yields the protein CASSDSEIADTQYF.

This clonotype was observed a few times. The chain recombines TRBV24-1 with TRBJ1-1; D possibly corresponds to TRBD1 (6 bases). Germline CDR1 KGHDR, CDR2 SFDVKD. V lost 4 bases, J lost 4 bases, and 15 bases lay in between. The CDR3 covers 15 residues. DNA of the CDR3: TGTGCCACCAGTGACAGACAGGATCGTTTCACTGAAGCTTTCTTT. It translates to CATSDRQDRFTEAFF.

This clonotype was detected a few times. This rearrangement joins TRBV19 to TRBJ2-7, with D tentatively TRBD2 (6 bases). This CDR3 contains 12 residues. Trimming pared 4 bases from V and 5 bases from J, leaving 9 bases between. CDR1 is LNHDA, CDR2 SQIVND, per germline (reference sequence). CDR3 sequence: CASSRRDDEQYF. CDR3 coding DNA: TGTGCCAGTAGTAGGCGGGACGACGAGCAGTACTTC.